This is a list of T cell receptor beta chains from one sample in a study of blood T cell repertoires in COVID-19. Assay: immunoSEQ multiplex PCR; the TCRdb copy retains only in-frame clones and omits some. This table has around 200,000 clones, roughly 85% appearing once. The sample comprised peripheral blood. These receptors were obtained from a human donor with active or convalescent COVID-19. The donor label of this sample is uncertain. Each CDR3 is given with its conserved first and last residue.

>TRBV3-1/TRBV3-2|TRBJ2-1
CASSQGQVYNEQFF
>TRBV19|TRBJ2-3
CASSPSAASMFTDTQYF
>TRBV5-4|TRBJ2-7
CASSLVPGAFYEQYF
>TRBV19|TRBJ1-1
CASSSSGGEKAFF
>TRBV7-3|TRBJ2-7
CASSFDRGRDPYEQYF
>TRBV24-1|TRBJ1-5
CATSDFSQPQHF
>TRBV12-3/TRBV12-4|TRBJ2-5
CASSLTEQETQYF
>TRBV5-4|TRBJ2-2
CASSRGLVDTGELFF
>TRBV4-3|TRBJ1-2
CASSQGDRPLGGYTF
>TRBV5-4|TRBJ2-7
CASSKGSGAPSYEQYF
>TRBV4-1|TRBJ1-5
CASSLGQGFNQPQHF
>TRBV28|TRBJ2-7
CASSLSVPEQYF
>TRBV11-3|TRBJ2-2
CASSLRSWGGTGELFF
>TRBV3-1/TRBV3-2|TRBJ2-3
CASSLRAGGADTQYF